The 2 T cell receptor beta chains below all came from one sample that was sequenced in a study of regulatory T cells in long-lasting Graves disease. Time point in this sample: persistent/refractory GD, antithyroid drugs over 5 years with positive TRAb. RNA isolated from PBMCs was used to make the TCR library. Arm-PCR of CDR3 regions and iRepertoire HTBI primers were used to build TCR beta libraries. Each CDR3 protein gets one entry after TCRdb re-called the multiplex PCR reads with MiXCR. There are 650,000 to 700,000 distinct CDR3 sequences in the sample; approximately 31% occur only once, and around 40% lies in the top ten. This specimen was peripheral blood mononuclear cells (PBMCs), taken when the disease was refractory, from a patient treated with antithyroid drugs. The receptors stem from a female donor with Graves disease.

The genes are TRBV28 and TRBJ1-2, with D perhaps matching TRBD1 (6 bases). Germline CDR1 is MDHEN and CDR2 is SYDVKM. Trimming removed 1 base from V and 8 bases from J, with 14 bases in between. The CDR3 has 14 amino acids. CDR3 loop: CASSLFRGVGGYTF. The CDR3 nucleotides read TGTGCCAGCAGTTTATTCAGGGGCGTCGGAGGCTACACCTTC.

For this clonotype: A much larger clone differs by one base, so this may be a read error. V and J are TRBV19 and TRBJ2-6, with 8 bases that match TRBD2. The germline CDR1 and CDR2 sequences are LNHDA and SQIVND (reference sequence). The CDR3 is 15 amino acids. V lost 6 bases and J lost 2; bases outside the gene matches: 3. In DNA form, the CDR3 reads TGTGCCAGTAGCGGAGCGGGAGCTGGGGCCAACGTCCTGACTTTC. Translated, it gives CASSGAGAGANVLTF.